The rows below give T cell receptor beta chains drawn from one sample of a study of blood T cells in healthy people across ages. TCRdb ran MiXCR on the 5' RACE reads and lists one entry per CDR3 protein. The data contain about 1.7 million distinct CDR3 sequences, roughly 28% of them singletons. The sequenced sample was blood. All receptors derive from a woman in her 30s in good health. The CDR3 runs from the conserved cysteine through the conserved F or W. Each record gives: J gene, V gene, D gene, clone size, CDR3 protein, CDR3 DNA. The D gene is left open where the match is weak. Clone size is stated in some rows and not others, as once, few, many or a class when expanded.

j_gene: TRBJ2-1; v_gene: TRBV6-6; d_gene: TRBD2; abundance: -; CDR3aa: CASRTSDYNERFF; CDR3nt: TGTGCCAGCAGGACTAGCGACTACAATGAGCGGTTCTTC
j_gene: TRBJ2-5; v_gene: TRBV5-5; d_gene: TRBD1; abundance: few; CDR3aa: CASSNRDRAPAQYF; CDR3nt: TGTGCCAGCAGCAACCGGGACAGGGCCCCGGCCCAGTACTTC
j_gene: TRBJ2-3; v_gene: TRBV11-2; d_gene: -; abundance: once; CDR3aa: CASSRGRLVRGDTQYF; CDR3nt: TGTGCCAGCAGCCGGGGAAGACTAGTGCGGGGAGATACGCAGTATTTT
j_gene: TRBJ1-2; v_gene: TRBV29-1; d_gene: -; abundance: many; CDR3aa: CSVVGEGYGYTF; CDR3nt: TGCAGCGTTGTAGGGGAGGGCTATGGCTACACCTTC
j_gene: TRBJ2-1; v_gene: TRBV5-1; d_gene: TRBD2; abundance: few; CDR3aa: CASRSSGGDPYNEQFF; CDR3nt: TGCGCCAGCAGGTCTAGCGGGGGGGACCCTTACAATGAGCAGTTCTTC
j_gene: TRBJ2-4; v_gene: TRBV20-1; d_gene: TRBD1; abundance: few; CDR3aa: CSARFTGTDKNIQYF; CDR3nt: TGCAGTGCTAGATTTACGGGGACAGACAAAAACATTCAGTACTTC
j_gene: TRBJ2-1; v_gene: TRBV25-1; d_gene: TRBD2; abundance: -; CDR3aa: CASSATHKGLSNEQFF; CDR3nt: TGTGCCAGCAGTGCTACCCACAAGGGACTATCCAATGAGCAGTTCTTC
j_gene: TRBJ2-3; v_gene: TRBV10-3; d_gene: -; abundance: few; CDR3aa: CSISRDRSGDTQYF; CDR3nt: TGTTCCATCAGCCGGGACCGGTCGGGAGATACGCAGTATTTT
j_gene: TRBJ2-5; v_gene: TRBV12-3/TRBV12-4; d_gene: TRBD2; abundance: few; CDR3aa: CASSFGASGRVYGNQETQYF; CDR3nt: TGTGCCAGCAGTTTCGGGGCTAGCGGGAGGGTTTACGGGAACCAAGAGACCCAGTACTTC
j_gene: TRBJ2-1; v_gene: TRBV5-1; d_gene: TRBD2; abundance: few; CDR3aa: CASSPDATSSNEQFF; CDR3nt: TGCGCCAGCAGCCCGGACGCGACTAGCTCCAATGAGCAGTTCTTC
j_gene: TRBJ2-1; v_gene: TRBV6-2/TRBV6-3; d_gene: TRBD2; abundance: many; CDR3aa: CASRATGTSAYNEQFF; CDR3nt: TGTGCCAGCAGAGCGACCGGGACTAGCGCATACAATGAGCAGTTCTTC
j_gene: TRBJ1-1; v_gene: TRBV6-2/TRBV6-3; d_gene: -; abundance: -; CDR3aa: CASRHQPRRDTEAFF; CDR3nt: TGTGCCAGCAGGCACCAGCCCCGGCGGGATACTGAAGCTTTCTTT
j_gene: TRBJ1-2; v_gene: TRBV3-1; d_gene: -; abundance: -; CDR3aa: CASSQGWVPNYGYTF; CDR3nt: TGTGCCAGCAGCCAAGGGTGGGTGCCTAACTATGGCTACACCTTC
j_gene: TRBJ2-7; v_gene: TRBV14; d_gene: -; abundance: few; CDR3aa: CASAQGLDKQYF; CDR3nt: TGTGCCAGTGCCCAGGGGCTGGACAAGCAGTACTTC
j_gene: TRBJ1-5; v_gene: TRBV6-2/TRBV6-3; d_gene: -; abundance: few; CDR3aa: CASRRSTNSNQPQHF; CDR3nt: TGTGCCAGCAGACGATCGACTAATAGCAATCAGCCCCAGCATTTT
j_gene: TRBJ2-2; v_gene: TRBV10-3; d_gene: -; abundance: -; CDR3aa: CAISGRGLGTGELFF; CDR3nt: TGTGCCATCAGTGGGAGGGGGCTAGGAACCGGGGAGCTGTTTTTT
j_gene: TRBJ1-2; v_gene: TRBV14; d_gene: -; abundance: -; CDR3aa: CASSQVTGTLVYGYTF; CDR3nt: TGTGCCAGCAGCCAAGTTACGGGGACCCTCGTCTATGGCTACACCTTC
j_gene: TRBJ2-7; v_gene: TRBV20-1; d_gene: TRBD2; abundance: many; CDR3aa: CSGGAGNSYEQYF; CDR3nt: TGCAGCGGGGGGGCAGGGAACTCCTACGAGCAGTACTTC
j_gene: TRBJ2-1; v_gene: TRBV7-9; d_gene: TRBD1; abundance: -; CDR3aa: CANSFPTGGNEQFF; CDR3nt: TGTGCCAACAGCTTCCCTACAGGGGGCAATGAGCAGTTCTTC
j_gene: TRBJ1-5; v_gene: TRBV12-5; d_gene: -; abundance: -; CDR3aa: CASGLGRGPLQPQHF; CDR3nt: TGTGCTAGTGGTTTGGGACGGGGCCCCCTCCAGCCCCAGCATTTT